These 8 T cell receptor beta chains were sequenced from one sample in a study of blood T cell repertoires in COVID-19. Sequenced by immunoSEQ multiplex PCR; TCRdb stores in-frame clones only, minus some. The data hold fewer than 350,000 clones, with around 89% observed a single time. Sequences were obtained from peripheral blood. All receptors derive from a man aged 40-55 years with acute or convalescent COVID-19.

In its sample, this clone was seen once. V and J are TRBV2 and TRBJ2-3, with TRBD2 identical over 12 bases. Germline V CDR1 and CDR2: SNHLY, FYNNEI. V was clipped by 10 bases and J by 1 base; unmatched bases: 6. The CDR3 length is 15 residues. CDR3 nucleotides: TGTGCCACCAAATCTAGCGGGGGGGGCACAGATACGCAGTATTTT. It encodes CATKSSGGGTDTQYF. Looking up the rest from reference TRBV2 and TRBJ2-3 gives the full variable domain: EPEVTQTPSHQVTQMGQEVILRCVPISNHLYFYWYRQILGQKVEFLVSFYNNEISEKSEIFDDQFSVERPDGSNFTLKIRSTKLEDSAMYFCATKSSGGGTDTQYFGPGTRLTVL.

The V gene is TRBV14, the J gene TRBJ2-7; 7 positions agree with TRBD1. After removal of 6 bases from V and 9 bases from J, the junction contained 14 bases not matched to a gene. The CDR3 spans 14 residues. The V gene's germline CDR1 is SGHDN and CDR2 FVKESK. In DNA, the CDR3 is TGTGCCAGCAGTGTGGAACAGGGGCTCCCAGGGCAGTACTTC. Translation: CASSVEQGLPGQYF.

The V and J genes are TRBV11-2 and TRBJ1-6, with D perhaps TRBD1 (5 bases). The V gene lost 4 bases and the J gene lost 10 bases, with 14 bases spanning the gap. Germline V CDR1 and CDR2: SGHAT, FQNNGV. This CDR3 region has 14 residues. The CDR3 nucleotides are TGTGCCAGCAGCTCCCCGCAGGGCCGGTCACCCCTCCACTTT. Translating it yields CASSSPQGRSPLHF.

V and J are TRBV18 and TRBJ2-2, with D possibly matching TRBD2 (5 bases). Germline CDR1 reads KGHSH; CDR2 reads LQKENI. CDR3 length: 17 amino acids. Trimming cost V 2 bases and J 1 base, with 14 bases left between them. This CDR3 is CASSPSRAFGNTGELFF. As DNA, the CDR3 is TGTGCCAGCTCACCATCGAGGGCCTTTGGGAACACCGGGGAGCTGTTTTTT. Supplemented by reference TRBV18 and TRBJ2-2, the full variable domain reads NAGVMQNPRHLVRRRGQEARLRCSPMKGHSHVYWYRQLPEEGLKFMVYLQKENIIDESGMPKERFSAEFPKEGPSILRIQQVVRGDSAAYFCASSPSRAFGNTGELFFGEGSRLTVL.

V is TRBV9 and J is TRBJ1-4, with 7 bases aligning to TRBD1. Germline trimming cut 3 bases from V and 0 bases from J; bases unmatched to any gene: 5. This CDR3 contains 16 residues. Germline V gene lookup returns CDR1 SGDLS and CDR2 YYNGEE. CDR3 sequence (DNA): TGTGCCAGCAGCGCCCTGGGACAGCCAACTAATGAAAAACTGTTTTTT. Translation: CASSALGQPTNEKLFF.

The V and J genes are TRBV5-1 and TRBJ2-1; 8 nucleotides match TRBD1. The CDR3 has 19 amino acids. With 3 bases clipped from V and 2 bases from J, the junction kept 16 bases outside the gene matches. Germline-derived CDR1 and CDR2 are SGHRS and YFSETQ. Here the CDR3 reads CASSWLTGEFLKAYNEQFF. CDR3 DNA sequence: TGCGCCAGCAGCTGGCTGACAGGGGAGTTCCTCAAGGCCTACAATGAGCAGTTCTTC.

The chain recombines TRBV27 with TRBJ1-6; maybe TRBD1 (5 bases). Germline CDR1 MNHEY, CDR2 SMNVEV (reference sequence). The CDR3 has 15 residues. V gave up 8 bases and J gave up 0 bases, with 11 bases separating them. In DNA form, the CDR3 reads TGTGCCAGCCAGGGCCTGAGCTCCTATAATTCACCCCTCCACTTT. Protein product: CASQGLSSYNSPLHF.

The J gene is TRBJ1-2, the V gene TRBV3-1 (or the pseudogene TRBV3-2); no reliable D call. The CDR3 loop spans 14 amino acids. With 4 bases removed from V and 2 bases from J, the gap between germline ends came to 11 bases. Germline lookup yields CDR1 LGHDT and CDR2 YNNKEL (reference sequence). The CDR3 region has the DNA TGTGCCAGCAGCCCCTTTGGGCCAAACTATGGCTACACCTTC. Protein: CASSPFGPNYGYTF.